This T cell receptor (beta chain) comes out of a study of blood T cell repertoires in COVID-19 (dated by TCRdb to 2019 to 2021). For the study in its entirety: Samples from collaborators originated in the United States, Italy and Spain and spanned both the acute and convalescent phases of COVID-19. The material from the prospective study consisted of cDNA or gDNA derived from T cells, B-cell-depleted T cells, or PBMCs. Deeply sampled blood TCRbeta repertoires from subjects exposed to, actively infected with, or recovered from COVID-19 were included in the dataset. The repertoires were released in a freely available public database intended as a resource for research on the immune response to SARS-CoV-2. Samples came from the ongoing ImmuneRACE study (first 160 participants) plus 1,254 subjects from 6 global collaborators. Nearly every sample came with metadata listing a de-identified subject ID, COVID-19 status, age in years and sex. Where HLA class I and class II types were available, the types were taken from metadata supplied by the sample provider, not from assay-based typing.

Enrolling through a virtual design, the prospective study's participants ranged in age from roughly 18 to 90 years and lived across roughly 23 United States geographic areas. In the prospective study, cohorts were assigned on the basis of participant-reported clinical history obtained from a screening survey and a study questionnaire. In the prospective study, whole blood, serum and a nasopharyngeal or oropharyngeal swab were collected from each participant by mobile phlebotomists. Participants in the prospective study had the option to provide additional blood draws and questionnaires over a roughly 2-month period. Blood samples from the prospective study were shipped frozen or at room temperature prior to DNA extraction. The immunoSEQ Assay, a bias-controlled multiplex PCR, was used to amplify TCRbeta CDR3 regions from genomic DNA. As for the authors' bioinformatics: The number of nucleated cells in each sample was estimated by amplification of reference gene primers within the assay. To quantify the absolute abundance of each unique TCRbeta CDR3 rearrangement, sequence reads were collapsed and filtered. For each sample, productive Simpson clonality was calculated as the square root of Simpson's diversity index across productive rearrangements. TCRdb limited this immuneACCESS table to in-frame rearrangements with V and J called. A share of clones is missing; checked studies link under half to unresolved V genes, and the rest is unexplained. The DNA gave D and trimming, while V, J and clone size come from that table. This sample lists 150,000 or so clones; over 75% were detected once. The biggest ten clones account for roughly 1.2% of the sample.

The germline V end is reduced by 4 bases and the J end by 7 bases; junction bases left unmatched: 3. The germline V gene yields SGHDT for CDR1 and YYEEEE for CDR2. The CDR3 starts with the cysteine, ends with the phenylalanine, and has 14 residues. Only the CDR3 part of the read is kept: 42 bases, read in frame from the first base. As regards this clone: No antigen is known for it. No much larger clone exists at a distance of one base, and base qualities are not known.

The investigation overall reported the following: The amount of clinical and demographic metadata varied by source and participant and was provided uncurated.

The chain couples TRBV5-6 to TRBJ2-1, with 12 central nucleotides matching TRBD2. The receptor was isolated from a woman aged 25 to 45 with acute COVID-19. Sequenced sample: PBMCs or T cells enriched from blood (not recorded which). The DNA sequence is as follows: TGTGCCAGCAGCCCCGGACTAGCGGGAAATGAGCAGTTCTTC. Translation gives CASSPGLAGNEQFF.